This entry describes one TCR beta chain. The antigen it recognizes is unknown. It has no much larger one-base neighbor in the sample; base qualities were not kept. The entry originates in a study of CD8 T cells in Susac syndrome (dated by TCRdb to the late 2010s). In the study overall: Whether CD8+ T cell activation and differentiation in Susac syndrome was antigen driven was tested using repertoire sequencing. CD8+ T cell repertoire clonality was compared between about 12 healthy donors, approximately 14 Susac syndrome patients and approximately 16 multiple sclerosis patients.

RNA was extracted with the RNeasy kit and roughly 0.5 to 1 ug was reverse transcribed using random hexamers. The immunoSEQ multiplex PCR assay, which covers 54 Vbeta and 13 Jbeta segments, was used to amplify TCR beta CDR3 regions. PCR amplification bias was corrected using a synthetic template baseline for primer optimization and computational correction. In the authors' own workflow: Reads were annotated to V, D and J genes according to IMGT and were analyzed with immunoSEQ Analyzer, with only productive sequences retained. Clonality was computed as one minus Shannon entropy normalized by log2 of the number of productive unique sequences. For each patient and control, public and private clones were evaluated within the 100 most prevalent clones. Clones were defined as Susac-specific when absent from the healthy and MS cohorts, from 1052 published viral clones and from other ImmuneACCESS disease sequences. The raw public data were reprocessed by TCRdb itself: fastp quality trimming at Q25, MiXCR clonotype calling, in-frame beta chains only. Each entry merges the rows of one CDR3 protein and shows their most common DNA and genes. The V and J calls and clone size come from TCRdb's table, not from the authors' own analysis. The sample table holds 150,000 to 190,000 distinct CDR3 sequences, of which 85% to 95% were seen once. More than 0.2% of the sample comes from the top ten.

From the cysteine up to the phenylalanine, the CDR3 has a length of 17 residues. The only DNA kept is the CDR3, 51 bases in frame from the first base. The germline V gene (reference sequence) sets CDR1 to LNHNV and CDR2 to YYDKDF. V and J lose 1 base and 6 bases, and a span of 19 bases separates them. High-throughput TCR beta sequencing profiled peripheral blood CD8+ and CD4+ T cells from healthy donors, Susac syndrome patients and multiple sclerosis patients. The multiple sclerosis controls were treatment-naive patients whose relapsing-remitting disease, either stable or active, fulfilled the revised McDonald criteria. Bulk CD8+ and CD4+ T cells were purified by magnetic negative isolation, while CD8+ TEMRA cells were enriched using FACS. Blood was collected in EDTA tubes and processed within 24 hours, with PBMCs isolated through density gradient centrifugation. PBMCs intended for TCR sequencing were cryopreserved in liquid nitrogen and thawed later in a water bath at 37 degrees C. The sorted or isolated CD4+, CD8+ and CD8+ TEMRA cells had a purity of 90% or higher.

Points the paper makes about the study in general: The TCR sequencing and HLA analysis was acknowledged to have included a relatively small number of individuals.

The rearrangement combines TRBV15 with TRBJ1-5, with a weak D call of TRBD1 (5 bases match). This receptor was identified in a human donor with multiple sclerosis. The sequencing sample was made of CD8+ T cells from PBMCs. The CDR3 here reads CATSRGPPGSMVQPQHF. The bases are TGTGCCACCAGCAGAGGCCCACCAGGGTCAATGGTTCAGCCCCAGCATTTT.